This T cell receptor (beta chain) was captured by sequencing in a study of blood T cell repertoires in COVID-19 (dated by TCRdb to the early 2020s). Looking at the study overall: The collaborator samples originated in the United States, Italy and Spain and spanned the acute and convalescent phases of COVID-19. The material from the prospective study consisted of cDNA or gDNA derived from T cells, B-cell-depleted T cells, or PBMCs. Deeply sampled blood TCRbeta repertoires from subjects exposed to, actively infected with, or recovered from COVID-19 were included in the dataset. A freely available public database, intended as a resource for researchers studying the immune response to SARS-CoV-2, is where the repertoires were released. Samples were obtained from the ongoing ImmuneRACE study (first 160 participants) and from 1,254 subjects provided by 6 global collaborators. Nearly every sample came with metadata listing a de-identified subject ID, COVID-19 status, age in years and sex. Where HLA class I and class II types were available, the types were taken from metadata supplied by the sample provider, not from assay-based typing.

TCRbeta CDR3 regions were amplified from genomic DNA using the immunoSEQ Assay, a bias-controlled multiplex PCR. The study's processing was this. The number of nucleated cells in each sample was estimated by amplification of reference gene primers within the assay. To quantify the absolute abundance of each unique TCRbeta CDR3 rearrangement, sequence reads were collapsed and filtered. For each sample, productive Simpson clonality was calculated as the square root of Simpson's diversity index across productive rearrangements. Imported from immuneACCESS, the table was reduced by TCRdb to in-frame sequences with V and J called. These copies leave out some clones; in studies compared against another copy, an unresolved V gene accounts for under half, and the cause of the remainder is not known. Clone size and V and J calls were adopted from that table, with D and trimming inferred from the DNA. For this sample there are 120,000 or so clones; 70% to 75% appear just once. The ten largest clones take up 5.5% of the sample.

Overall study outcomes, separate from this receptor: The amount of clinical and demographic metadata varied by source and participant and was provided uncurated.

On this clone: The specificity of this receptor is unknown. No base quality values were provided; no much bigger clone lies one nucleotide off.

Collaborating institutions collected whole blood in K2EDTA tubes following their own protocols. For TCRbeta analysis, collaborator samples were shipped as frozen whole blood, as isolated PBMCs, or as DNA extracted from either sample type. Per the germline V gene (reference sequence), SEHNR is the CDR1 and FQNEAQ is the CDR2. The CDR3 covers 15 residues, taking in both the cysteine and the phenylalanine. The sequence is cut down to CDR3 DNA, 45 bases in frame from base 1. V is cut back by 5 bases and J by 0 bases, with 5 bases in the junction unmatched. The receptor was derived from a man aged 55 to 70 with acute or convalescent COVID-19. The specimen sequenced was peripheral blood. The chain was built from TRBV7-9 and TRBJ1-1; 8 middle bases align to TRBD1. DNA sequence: TGTGCCAGCAGCCAAACAGGGGGAGTGAACACTGAAGCTTTCTTT. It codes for CASSQTGGVNTEAFF.